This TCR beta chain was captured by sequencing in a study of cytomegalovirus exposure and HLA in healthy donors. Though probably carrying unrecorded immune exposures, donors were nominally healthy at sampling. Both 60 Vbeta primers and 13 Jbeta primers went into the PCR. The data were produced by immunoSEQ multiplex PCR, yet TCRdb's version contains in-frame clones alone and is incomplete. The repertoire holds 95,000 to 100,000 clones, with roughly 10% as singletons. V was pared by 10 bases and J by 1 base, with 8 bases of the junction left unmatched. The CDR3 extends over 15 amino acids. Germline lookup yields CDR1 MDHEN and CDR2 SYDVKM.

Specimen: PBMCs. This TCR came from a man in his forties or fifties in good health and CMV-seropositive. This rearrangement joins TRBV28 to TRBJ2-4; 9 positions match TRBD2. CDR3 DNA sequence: TGTGCCACCAAGGGGAGCGGGAGGGCCAAAAACATTCAGTACTTC. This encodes CATKGSGRAKNIQYF.